These 11 T cell receptor beta chains originate from one sample sequenced in a study of T-cell memory formation after mild COVID-19. One entry per CDR3 protein, called by TCRdb with MiXCR from the 5' RACE reads. Of 250,000 to 300,000 distinct CDR3 sequences listed, about 16% are singletons. Sample: PBMCs or a T cell subset sorted from them (not recorded which). The receptors were gathered from a man between 18 and 35 years old who had mild COVID-19 (a few samples of this study predate the infection). Cell type and time point are not known.

CDR3 DNA: TGTGCCATCAGTGACCGGGACAGGGACCTTTTTGCCTACGAGCAGTACTTC. This sequence encodes CAISDRDRDLFAYEQYF. The chain uses TRBV10-3 and TRBJ2-7; TRBD1 aligns across 9 bases. CDR1 and CDR2 (germline): ENHRY, SYGVKD. Trimming took 3 bases from V and 2 from J; bases not matched to a gene: 11. This CDR3 has 17 amino acids.

There are a few counts of this clonotype. The chain couples TRBV29-1 to TRBJ1-2, with D hard to call. Germline V CDR1 and CDR2: SQVTM, ANQGSEA. The CDR3 covers 13 residues. V shed 0 bases and J shed 5 bases, with 10 bases lying between them. The CDR3 protein is CSVEDRPVYGYTF. The CDR3 nucleotides are TGCAGCGTTGAAGATCGACCGGTTTATGGCTACACCTTC.

This clonotype was counted only a few times. The V gene is TRBV15, the J gene TRBJ1-3, with 9 bases lining up with TRBD1. This CDR3 contains 16 residues. Trimming removed 2 bases from V and 2 bases from J; junction bases left unmatched: 4. Germline CDR1 and CDR2: LNHNV and YYDKDF (reference sequence). The CDR3 spells CATSRPGTGTGNTIYF. DNA for the CDR3: TGTGCCACCAGCAGACCCGGGACAGGGACTGGAAACACCATATATTTT.

This clonotype was seen more than once but under ten times. J is TRBJ1-4 and V is TRBV6-1; D call uncertain. V dropped 2 bases and J dropped 5 bases, with 9 bases sitting between them. Germline loops: CDR1 MNHNS, CDR2 SASEGT. The CDR3 runs to 14 residues. This CDR3 is CASSESRGNEKLFF. The CDR3 DNA reads as TGTGCCAGCAGTGAAAGTAGAGGGAATGAAAAACTGTTTTTT.

The J gene is TRBJ1-1, the V gene TRBV6-5, with D perhaps matching TRBD1 (5 bases). CDR1 MNHEY and CDR2 SVGAGI come from the germline V gene. This CDR3 spans 15 amino acids. The ends were cut back, 7 bases at V and 2 bases at J, with 17 bases in the middle. The CDR3 bases are TGTGCCAGCAAAGCAGTTGGGGGGGTAAACACTGAAGCTTTCTTT. It translates to CASKAVGGVNTEAFF.

There are a few counts of this clonotype. J is TRBJ2-2 and V is TRBV9, with 8 bases identical to TRBD2. The germline V gene has CDR1 SGDLS and CDR2 YYNGEE. This CDR3 is 15 amino acids long. V lost 4 bases and J lost 0; bases outside the gene matches: 2. The CDR3 nucleotides read TGTGCCAGCAGCCGGGGGGGCCCGAACACCGGGGAGCTGTTTTTT. Its protein is CASSRGGPNTGELFF.

The chain uses TRBV5-1 and TRBJ1-1; maybe TRBD1 (6 bases). Between the trimmed V and J ends, which lost 3 bases and 1 base, there was a span of 13 bases. CDR3 length: 15 amino acids. Germline CDR1 reads SGHRS; CDR2 reads YFSETQ. CDR3 bases: TGCGCCAGCAGCTCGGGGGGACACCCGAACACTGAAGCTTTCTTT. Amino acids: CASSSGGHPNTEAFF. Based on the CDR3 plus reference TRBV5-1 and TRBJ1-1, the full variable domain is KAGVTQTPRYLIKTRGQQVTLSCSPISGHRSVSWYQQTPGQGLQFLFEYFSETQRNKGNFPGRFSGRQFSNSRSEMNVSTLELGDSALYLCASSSGGHPNTEAFFGQGTRLTVV.

Only a few counts were recorded for this clonotype. The chain joins TRBV4-1 to TRBJ1-2, with D possibly TRBD1 on 5 matching bases. The CDR3 is made up of 15 amino acids. Germline CDR1 reads MGHRA; CDR2 reads YSYEKL. V lost 3 bases to trimming and J lost 2 bases, with 13 bases between them. As DNA, the CDR3 is TGCGCCAGCAGCCAGGTCGGGTGGGGGAACTATGGCTACACCTTC. Translating it yields CASSQVGWGNYGYTF.

The chain joins TRBV4-3 to TRBJ1-2; unclear D gene. Germline CDR1 and CDR2: LGHNA and YSLEER. This CDR3 contains 16 residues. Between the trimmed V and J ends, which lost 0 bases and 0 bases, there was a span of 11 bases. The CDR3 DNA reads TGCGCCAGCAGCCAAGATTCGGCCAGATCTAACTATGGCTACACCTTC. Translating it yields CASSQDSARSNYGYTF.

This clonotype was seen a few times. The J gene is TRBJ2-2, the V gene TRBV7-2; maybe TRBD2 (6 bases). Trimming cost V 2 bases and J 1 base, with 8 bases left between them. Germline lookup yields CDR1 SGHTA and CDR2 FQGNSA. CDR3 size: 15 residues. The CDR3 here is CASSLISGNTGELFF. DNA for the CDR3: TGTGCCAGCAGCTTAATTAGCGGGAACACCGGGGAGCTGTTTTTT.

This clonotype was seen repeatedly, ten times or more. As DNA, the CDR3 is TGTGCCAGCAGCGGGGACAGGCAGTCCTACGAGCAGTACTTC. Encoded protein: CASSGDRQSYEQYF. The chain has TRBV21-1 and TRBJ2-7; the table assigns TRBD1, which was not confirmed against the DNA. TRBV21-1 is flagged as a pseudogene. The CDR3 runs to 14 residues.